This T cell receptor (beta chain) originates from a study of cytomegalovirus exposure and HLA in healthy donors. Study observations and caveats: In a later analysis, TCR beta V- and J-gene trimming was associated with a missense DCLRE1C variant.

CDR1 is MNHEY and CDR2 is SMNVEV in the germline V gene (reference sequence). The V segment lost 6 bases and the J segment 6 bases; nucleotides outside the gene matches: 6. The CDR3 has 15 amino acids. This PCR relied on a set of 60 Vbeta primers and 13 Jbeta primers. Assay used: immunoSEQ multiplex PCR; TCRdb lists only in-frame clones, some missing. The sample records about 140,000 clones, approximately 82% being singletons. A note on this clone: Its antigen is as yet unknown.

The chain joins TRBV27 to TRBJ2-1, with TRBD2 identical over 12 bases. The material sequenced was PBMCs. The sequence came from a man under 40 in good health and CMV-seropositive. This CDR3 is CASRTLAGGVNEQFF. Written as DNA, the CDR3 is TGTGCCAGCAGGACGCTAGCGGGAGGGGTCAATGAGCAGTTCTTC.